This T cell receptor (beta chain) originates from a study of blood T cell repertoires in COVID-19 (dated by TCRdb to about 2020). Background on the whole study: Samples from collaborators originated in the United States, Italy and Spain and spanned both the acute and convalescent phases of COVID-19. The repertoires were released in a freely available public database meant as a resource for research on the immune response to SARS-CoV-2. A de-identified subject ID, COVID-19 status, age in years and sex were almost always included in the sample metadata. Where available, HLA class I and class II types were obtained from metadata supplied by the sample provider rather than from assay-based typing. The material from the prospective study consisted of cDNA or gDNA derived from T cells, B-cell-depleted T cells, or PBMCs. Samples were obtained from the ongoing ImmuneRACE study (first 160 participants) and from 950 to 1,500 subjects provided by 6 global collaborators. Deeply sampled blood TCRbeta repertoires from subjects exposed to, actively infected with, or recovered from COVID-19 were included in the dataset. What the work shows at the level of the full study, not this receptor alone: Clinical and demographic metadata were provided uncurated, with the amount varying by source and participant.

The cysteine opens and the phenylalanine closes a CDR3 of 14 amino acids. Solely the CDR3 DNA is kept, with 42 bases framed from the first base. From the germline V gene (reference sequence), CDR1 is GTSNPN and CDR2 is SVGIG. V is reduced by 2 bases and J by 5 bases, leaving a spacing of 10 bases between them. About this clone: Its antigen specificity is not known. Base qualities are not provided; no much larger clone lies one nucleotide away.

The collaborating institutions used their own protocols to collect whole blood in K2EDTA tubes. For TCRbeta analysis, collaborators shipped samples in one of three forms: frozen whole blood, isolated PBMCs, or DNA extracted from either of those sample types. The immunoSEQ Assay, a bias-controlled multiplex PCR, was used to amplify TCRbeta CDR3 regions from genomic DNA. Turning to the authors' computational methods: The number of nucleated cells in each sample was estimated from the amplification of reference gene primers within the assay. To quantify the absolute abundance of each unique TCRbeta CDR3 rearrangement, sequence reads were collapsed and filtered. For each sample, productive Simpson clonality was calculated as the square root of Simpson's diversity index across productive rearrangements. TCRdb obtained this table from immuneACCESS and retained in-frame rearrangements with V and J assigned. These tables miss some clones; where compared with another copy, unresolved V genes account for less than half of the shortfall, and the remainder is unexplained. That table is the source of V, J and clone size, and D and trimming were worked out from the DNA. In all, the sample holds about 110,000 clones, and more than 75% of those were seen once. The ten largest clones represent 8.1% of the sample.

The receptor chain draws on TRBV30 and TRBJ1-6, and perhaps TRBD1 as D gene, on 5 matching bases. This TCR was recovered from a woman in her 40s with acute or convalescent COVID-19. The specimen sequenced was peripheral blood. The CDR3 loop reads CAWSSDSNNSPLHF. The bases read TGTGCCTGGAGTTCTGACAGCAATAATTCACCCCTCCACTTT.